This T cell receptor beta chain was profiled in a study of blood T cell repertoires in COVID-19. This clone has a handful of counts. From germline, CDR1 is SNHLY and CDR2 FYNNEI. Trimming removed 4 bases from V and 4 bases from J, with 14 bases in between. This CDR3 is built from 14 residues. TCRdb's table, derived via immunoSEQ multiplex PCR, lists solely in-frame clones and lacks some. Found here are approximately 200,000 clones, about nine tenths of them singletons; the top ten hold approximately 2.4%. Study members were between roughly 18 and 89 years old and lived in fewer than 30 US regions. This TCR came from a young woman who had recovered from COVID-19. The J gene is TRBJ2-7, the V gene TRBV2, with a possible D match to TRBD1 (5 bases). The sample consisted of PBMCs or T cells enriched from blood (not recorded which). The CDR3 spells CASSGQSNYYEQYF. The DNA for the CDR3 is TGTGCCAGCAGTGGACAGAGCAACTATTACGAGCAGTACTTC. Together with reference TRBV2 and TRBJ2-7, the CDR3 gives the full variable domain: EPEVTQTPSHQVTQMGQEVILRCVPISNHLYFYWYRQILGQKVEFLVSFYNNEISEKSEIFDDQFSVERPDGSNFTLKIRSTKLEDSAMYFCASSGQSNYYEQYFGPGTRLTVT.